The 30 T cell receptor beta chains presented below share a single source sample, sequenced in a study of T-cell reconstitution after alpha-beta-depleted transplantation in children. For TCRbeta, the library was prepared with unique molecular identifiers. MiXCR was run by TCRdb on the PCR reads, yielding one entry per CDR3 protein. The profile shows about 360,000 distinct CDR3 sequences, about an eighth of them singletons. The material sequenced was PBMCs, taken from the stem cell graft. All receptors come from a human donor who donated a stem cell graft to a child with Fanconi anemia.

This rearrangement joins TRBV7-8 to TRBJ2-2, with a weak D call TRBD1 (5 bases). The ends were cut back, 4 bases at V and 1 base at J, with 16 bases in the middle. Germline CDR1 SGHVS, CDR2 FQNEAQ. The CDR3 covers 17 residues. The DNA for the CDR3 is TGTGCCAGCAGCTGGACACAGCCGGACCAGAACACCGGGGAGCTGTTTTTT. This gives the protein CASSWTQPDQNTGELFF.

This clonotype was picked up a small number of times. The chain recombines TRBV29-1 with TRBJ2-1; 8 bases line up with TRBD1. The CDR3 is 14 amino acids. Trimming at V came to 0 bases and at J to 10 bases, leaving 8 bases not matched to a gene. Germline V gene lookup returns CDR1 SQVTM and CDR2 ANQGSEA. CDR3 sequence: CSVEDLQGGIEQFF. The CDR3 coding sequence is TGCAGCGTTGAAGATTTACAGGGGGGAATAGAGCAGTTCTTC.

This chain connects TRBV6-5 to TRBJ1-1; D possibly corresponds to TRBD1 (5 bases). V lost 2 bases and J lost 6, with 10 bases in between. The germline CDR1 and CDR2 sequences are MNHEY and SVGAGI. The CDR3 contains 13 residues. This CDR3 reads CASSYVGGAEAFF. CDR3 DNA sequence: TGTGCCAGCAGTTACGTGGGAGGGGCTGAAGCTTTCTTT.

The chain has TRBV3-1 and TRBJ2-2, with D unresolved. CDR3 length: 14 residues. Per germline, CDR1 LGHDT and CDR2 YNNKEL (reference sequence). Trimming left V 0 bases short and J 4 bases short, with 6 bases between. The CDR3 here is CASSQEGFTGELFF. The CDR3 DNA is TGTGCCAGCAGCCAAGAAGGGTTCACCGGGGAGCTGTTTTTT.

This clonotype was counted a few times. In DNA form, the CDR3 reads TGTGCCAGTGTAAATACAGAGAGGAACACTGAAGCTTTCTTT. The encoded protein is CASVNTERNTEAFF. This chain links TRBV2 with TRBJ1-1; D is ambiguous. Trimming shortened V by 9 bases and J by 1 base, and 15 bases separated the two germline ends. This CDR3 has 14 amino acids. Germline V lookup: CDR1 SNHLY, CDR2 FYNNEI.

The rearrangement uses TRBV6-1 and TRBJ1-5; D gene ambiguous. The ends were cut back, 0 bases at V and 8 bases at J, with 14 bases in the middle. Germline CDR1 and CDR2: MNHNS and SASEGT. This CDR3 contains 15 residues. This CDR3 is CASSEAASLVEPQHF. The CDR3 DNA is TGTGCCAGCAGTGAAGCAGCCAGTTTGGTGGAGCCCCAGCATTTT.

As to this clonotype: Given the absence of the conserved phenylalanine or tryptophan at the CDR3 end, a read error is likely. V and J are TRBV6-2 or TRBV6-3 and TRBJ1-2; D not certain. V was pared by 8 bases and J by 1 base, with 5 bases between. The germline CDR1 and CDR2 sequences are MNHEY and SVGEGT. This CDR3 spans 11 amino acids. CDR3 sequence: CASSHNYGYTS. In DNA, the CDR3 is TGTGCCAGCTCCCATAACTATGGCTACACCTCC.

The chain carries TRBV12-3 or TRBV12-4 and TRBJ2-2; D is undetermined. The CDR3 is made up of 14 amino acids. V was clipped by 6 bases and J by 6 bases, with 14 bases between them. The CDR3 region is CASSLTPGPGELFF. In DNA, the CDR3 is TGTGCCAGCAGCCTGACGCCCGGGCCCGGGGAGCTGTTTTTT.

This clonotype was picked up a small number of times. The J gene is TRBJ2-2, the V gene TRBV5-6; weak D call: TRBD1 (5 bases). The CDR3 is 14 residues long. Germline assignment: CDR1 SGHDT and CDR2 YYEEEE. V lost 1 base and J 8 bases, leaving 12 bases between the germline ends. The CDR3 sequence: CASSLLSGSGELFF. The DNA for the CDR3 is TGTGCCAGCAGCTTGCTCTCAGGGTCAGGGGAGCTGTTTTTT.

This chain uses TRBV20-1 with TRBJ1-1; no definite D call. The CDR3 contains 13 residues. Per the germline V gene, CDR1 is DFQATT and CDR2 is SNEGSKA (reference sequence). V was clipped by 2 bases and J by 6 bases, with 13 bases between them. The chain's CDR3 is CSARSTTPPEAFF. In DNA, the CDR3 is TGCAGTGCTAGATCCACGACCCCCCCTGAAGCTTTCTTT.

This clonotype was seen more than once but under ten times. J is TRBJ2-1 and V is TRBV29-1, with D possibly called TRBD1 or TRBD2 (6 bases each). Trimming stripped 6 bases from V and 8 bases from J, with 17 bases between. CDR3 size: 13 residues. CDR1 SQVTM and CDR2 ANQGSEA come from the germline V gene. CDR3: CSVQEGGWHEQFF. The CDR3 nucleotides are TGCAGCGTGCAAGAGGGGGGTTGGCATGAGCAGTTCTTC.

This clonotype was counted a few times. The chain joins TRBV4-3 to TRBJ1-1; D is unresolved. CDR3 length: 15 residues. Germline assignment: CDR1 LGHNA and CDR2 YSLEER. Trimming shortened V by 0 bases and J by 4 bases, and 12 bases separated the two germline ends. The CDR3 sequence: CASSQDLRGGTEAFF. The CDR3 bases are TGCGCCAGCAGCCAAGACCTCCGGGGAGGCACTGAAGCTTTCTTT.

This clonotype was counted only a few times. V and J are TRBV27 and TRBJ2-7; D is uncertain. V lost 5 bases and J 1 base, leaving 9 bases between the germline ends. Germline V lookup: CDR1 MNHEY, CDR2 SMNVEV (reference sequence). There are 13 residues in the CDR3. The CDR3 sequence: CASSQSPSYEQYF. The DNA for the CDR3 is TGTGCCAGCAGTCAATCTCCTTCCTACGAGCAGTACTTC.

This clonotype has just a few counts. The genes are TRBV4-3 and TRBJ1-6; TRBD1 matches at 9 bases. Per the germline V gene, CDR1 is LGHNA and CDR2 is YSLEER. The CDR3 is made up of 18 amino acids. V dropped 3 bases and J dropped 5; count of bases not matched to a gene: 11. The CDR3 is CASSQVIGTGSHNSPLHF. CDR3 DNA sequence: TGCGCCAGCAGCCAGGTGATCGGGACAGGGAGCCATAATTCACCCCTCCACTTT.

This clonotype was observed at least ten times. The chain is built from TRBV18 and TRBJ2-7; 10 bases match TRBD2. The CDR3 covers 16 residues. Germline V CDR1 and CDR2: KGHSH, LQKENI. The J segment lost 6 bases and the V segment lost 3 bases, leaving 11 bases of the junction unmatched. The CDR3 sequence is CASSPLPGTSDSEQYF. The CDR3 nucleotides read TGTGCCAGCTCACCCCTCCCCGGGACTAGCGATTCCGAGCAGTACTTC.

The chain recombines TRBV7-9 with TRBJ2-7, with D perhaps matching TRBD1 (6 bases). Trimming removed 2 bases from V and 5 bases from J, with 10 bases in between. The CDR3 totals 13 residues. Germline V gives CDR1 SEHNR, CDR2 FQNEAQ (reference sequence). For the CDR3, the DNA is TGTGCCAGCAGCTTATTTCAGGGGCACGAGCAGTACGTC. Translated: CASSLFQGHEQYV.

This clonotype showed up just a few times. The genes are TRBV7-9 and TRBJ1-1; unclear D gene. The CDR3 spans 12 residues. Germline-derived CDR1 and CDR2 are SEHNR and FQNEAQ (reference sequence). Trimming pared 5 bases from V and 8 bases from J, leaving 12 bases between. The CDR3 sequence is CASSRAPTEAFF. The CDR3 DNA reads TGTGCCAGCAGCCGAGCTCCCACAGAAGCTTTCTTT.

This clonotype came up a few times. The chain couples TRBV15 to TRBJ2-7; D assignment may be TRBD1 or TRBD2 (6 bases each). Germline V gene sequence: CDR1 LNHNV, CDR2 YYDKDF (reference sequence). With 4 bases removed from V and 6 bases from J, the gap between germline ends came to 13 bases. This CDR3 is 13 amino acids long. CDR3: CATSNGGQVEQYF. As DNA, the CDR3 is TGTGCCACCAGCAATGGGGGGCAGGTCGAGCAGTACTTC. Full variable domain (rest looked up from reference TRBV15 and TRBJ2-7): DAMVIQNPRYQVTQFGKPVTLSCSQTLNHNVMYWYQQKSSQAPKLLFHYYDKDFNNEADTPDNFQSRRPNTSFCFLDIRSPGLGDTAMYLCATSNGGQVEQYFGPGTRLTVT.

This clonotype was counted a few times. The chain uses TRBV7-8 and TRBJ1-1; TRBD1 matches 7 bases. Trimming took 5 bases from V and 6 from J; bases not matched to a gene: 6. Germline CDR1 is SGHVS and CDR2 is FQNEAQ. The CDR3 is made up of 13 amino acids. The CDR3 coding sequence is TGTGCCAGCAGCGCGACAGGGCGGGCTGAAGCTTTCTTT. It translates to CASSATGRAEAFF.

There are a few counts of this clonotype. The chain joins TRBV7-2 to TRBJ2-1; 7 bases agree with TRBD2. The ends lost 3 bases at V and 8 bases at J; junction bases unmatched: 4. Germline V gene data show CDR1 as SGHTA and CDR2 as FQGNSA. The CDR3 loop spans 13 amino acids. In DNA form, the CDR3 reads TGTGCCAGCAGCTTGCAGCGGGGCTATGAGCAGTTCTTC. This translates into CASSLQRGYEQFF.

This clonotype was recorded once. V usage is TRBV18 and J usage is TRBJ1-2; D gene unclear. The V end lost 4 bases, the J end lost 4 bases, and 19 bases lay between the germline ends. This CDR3 has 16 amino acids. CDR1 KGHSH and CDR2 LQKENI come from the germline V gene. CDR3 sequence reads: CASSLRPGAGGYGYTF. Here the CDR3 DNA reads TGTGCCAGCTCACTGAGACCAGGCGCAGGCGGCTATGGCTACACCTTC.

In this sample, this clonotype turned up many times. This CDR3 is CASSNNRESYEQYF. CDR3 bases: TGCGCCAGCAGCAACAACAGGGAGTCCTACGAGCAGTACTTC. The chain carries TRBV4-3 and TRBJ2-7; D may be TRBD1 (6 bases). Germline V gene sequence: CDR1 LGHNA, CDR2 YSLEER. Trimming pared 5 bases from V and 1 base from J, leaving 12 bases between. The CDR3 runs 14 residues.

This clonotype has more than one count but fewer than ten. The rearrangement joins TRBV20-1 to TRBJ1-3; D ambiguous. The germline CDR1 and CDR2 sequences are DFQATT and SNEGSKA (reference sequence). V was pared by 0 bases and J by 0 bases, with 6 bases between. This CDR3 region has 14 residues. The CDR3 sequence is CSARDPGSGNTIYF. The DNA of the CDR3 is TGCAGTGCTAGAGATCCGGGCTCTGGAAACACCATATATTTT.

This clonotype was seen more than once but under ten times. The V call is TRBV4-2, the J call TRBJ2-2; D gene uncertain. V shed 0 bases and J shed 5 bases, with 10 bases lying between them. The germline CDR1 and CDR2 sequences are LGHNA and YNFKEQ. The CDR3 has 15 amino acids. The CDR3 loop is CASSQDAGGTGELFF. The CDR3 coding sequence is TGTGCCAGCAGCCAAGATGCCGGTGGAACCGGGGAGCTGTTTTTT.

This clonotype came up many times. The V and J genes are TRBV3-1 and TRBJ1-1; TRBD1 might be the D (5 bases). In germline, CDR1 is LGHDT, CDR2 YNNKEL (reference sequence). The CDR3 has 13 amino acids. Between the trimmed V and J ends, which lost 3 bases and 6 bases, there was a span of 11 bases. CDR3 DNA: TGTGCCAGCAGCCAGCGGACATTTTCTGAAGCTTTCTTT. Translation gives CASSQRTFSEAFF.

This clonotype was seen at least ten times. The genes are TRBV7-2 and TRBJ2-5, with unresolved D. Germline V gene lookup returns CDR1 SGHTA and CDR2 FQGNSA. This CDR3 contains 15 residues. Trimming stripped 2 bases from V and 3 bases from J, with 13 bases between. CDR3: CASSLQAGLEETQYF. In DNA form, the CDR3 reads TGTGCCAGCAGCTTACAGGCCGGGCTAGAAGAGACCCAGTACTTC.

In this sample, this clonotype turned up a few times. The genes are TRBV2 and TRBJ1-3; no reliable D call. The germline CDR1 and CDR2 sequences are SNHLY and FYNNEI. V lost 0 bases and J lost 4, with 13 bases in between. The CDR3 totals 16 residues. The CDR3: CASSEAEIGSGNTIYF. CDR3 nucleotides: TGTGCCAGCAGTGAAGCCGAAATCGGTTCCGGAAACACCATATATTTT.

V gene TRBV7-2 combines with J gene TRBJ2-7; 7 nucleotides agree with TRBD1. The CDR3 sequence is 12 residues long. V lost 3 bases to trimming and J lost 6 bases; unmatched junction nucleotides: 2. Germline V gene lookup returns CDR1 SGHTA and CDR2 FQGNSA. The chain's CDR3 is CASSFYRGEQYV. The CDR3 DNA reads as TGTGCCAGCAGCTTCTACAGGGGCGAGCAGTACGTC.

The chain recombines TRBV15 with TRBJ1-2; D unresolved. V lost 0 bases to trimming and J lost 14 bases, with 13 bases between them. The CDR3 extends over 12 amino acids. Germline loops: CDR1 LNHNV, CDR2 YYDKDF (reference sequence). In DNA, the CDR3 is TGTGCCACCAGCAGAGAAGCAGCGACGTGGACCTTC. Translating gives CATSREAATWTF.

This clonotype appeared many times. The gene calls are TRBV18 and TRBJ2-3; 9 nucleotides line up with TRBD2. After removal of 1 base from V and 2 bases from J, the junction contained 4 bases not matched to a gene. The CDR3 runs to 16 residues. Germline assignment: CDR1 KGHSH and CDR2 LQKENI. The CDR3 sequence is CASSPRASGITDTQYF. Written as DNA, the CDR3 is TGTGCCAGCTCACCACGTGCTAGCGGGATCACAGATACGCAGTATTTT.